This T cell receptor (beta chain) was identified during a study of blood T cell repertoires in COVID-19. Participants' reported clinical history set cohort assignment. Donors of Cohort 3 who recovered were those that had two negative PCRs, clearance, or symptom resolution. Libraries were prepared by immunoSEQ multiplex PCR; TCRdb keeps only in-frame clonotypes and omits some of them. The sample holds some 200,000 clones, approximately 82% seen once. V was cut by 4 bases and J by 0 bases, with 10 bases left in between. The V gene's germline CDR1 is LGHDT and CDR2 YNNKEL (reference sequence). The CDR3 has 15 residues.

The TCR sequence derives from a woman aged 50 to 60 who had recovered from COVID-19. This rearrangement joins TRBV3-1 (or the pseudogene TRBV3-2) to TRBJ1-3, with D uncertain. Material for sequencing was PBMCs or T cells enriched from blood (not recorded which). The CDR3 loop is CASSPFSGSGNTIYF. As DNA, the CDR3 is TGTGCCAGCAGCCCCTTCTCCGGCTCTGGAAACACCATATATTTT.